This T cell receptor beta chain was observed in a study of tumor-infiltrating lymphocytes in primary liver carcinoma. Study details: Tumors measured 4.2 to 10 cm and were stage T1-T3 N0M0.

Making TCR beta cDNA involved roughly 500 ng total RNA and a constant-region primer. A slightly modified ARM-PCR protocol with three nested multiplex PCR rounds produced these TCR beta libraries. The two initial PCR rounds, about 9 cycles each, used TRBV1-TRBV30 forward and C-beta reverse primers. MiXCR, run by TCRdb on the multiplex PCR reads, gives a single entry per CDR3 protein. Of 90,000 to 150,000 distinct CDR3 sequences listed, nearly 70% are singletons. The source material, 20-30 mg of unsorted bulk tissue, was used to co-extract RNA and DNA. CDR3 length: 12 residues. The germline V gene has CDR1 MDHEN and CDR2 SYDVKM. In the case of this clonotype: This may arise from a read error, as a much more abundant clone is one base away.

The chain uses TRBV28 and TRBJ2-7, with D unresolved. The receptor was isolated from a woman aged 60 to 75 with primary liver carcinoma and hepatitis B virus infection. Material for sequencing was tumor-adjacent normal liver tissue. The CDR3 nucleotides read TGTACCAGCCTGGGCCAGTCCTACGAGCAGTACTTC. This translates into CTSLGQSYEQYF.